The following is a T cell receptor beta chain sequence with its context. The data originate from a study of blood T cell repertoires in COVID-19. Clones were read by immunoSEQ multiplex PCR, and TCRdb kept only the in-frame ones, dropping some. Among around 250,000 clones listed, over 80% were seen once. The CDR3 spans 15 residues. Germline CDR1 is SGHRS and CDR2 is YFSETQ. The ends were cut back, 0 bases at V and 7 bases at J, with 14 bases in the middle. This TCR was recovered from a man in his sixties who had recovered from COVID-19. This chain connects TRBV5-1 to TRBJ1-5; D may be TRBD1 (6 bases). Material: peripheral blood. CDR3 region: CASSLDGGRRQPQHF. The CDR3 DNA reads as TGCGCCAGCAGCTTGGACGGGGGGCGCAGGCAGCCCCAGCATTTT.